A selection of T cell receptor beta chains follows, all from one sample in a study of OX40 agonist ivuxolimab in advanced cancers. This table comes from immunoSEQ multiplex PCR, and its TCRdb copy is limited to in-frame clones, with some not included. The sample gives tens of thousands of clones, about 93% of which show up once; over 0.35% is in the top ten. Source: CD4+ or CD8+ T cells sorted from blood, taken in a trial of the OX40 agonist ivuxolimab. Every receptor here comes from an adult with an advanced solid tumor such as melanoma, head and neck, liver or kidney cancer. The CDR3 runs from the conserved cysteine through the conserved F or W. A D gene is named only where the DNA matches it firmly. Clone size is shown for a subset of rows, as once, few, many or a class of expanded clone.

>.|.|TRBJ1-1|TRBV7-9
CASSSRGEGTEAFF
TGTGCCAGCAGCTCTAGGGGGGAAGGCACTGAAGCTTTCTTT
>.|.|TRBJ1-1|TRBV27
CASSLYTRANTEAFF
TGTGCCAGCAGCCTGTATACTCGGGCGAACACTGAAGCTTTCTTT
>.|.|TRBJ2-1|TRBV18
CASSPPAGTREQFF
TGTGCCAGCTCACCACCGGCGGGCACCCGTGAGCAGTTCTTC
>TRBD2|few|TRBJ2-1|TRBV5-4
CASSSTKTSGYNEQFF
TGTGCCAGCAGCTCGACAAAGACTAGCGGCTACAATGAGCAGTTCTTC
>.|.|TRBJ2-5|TRBV2
CASRDGEETQYF
TGTGCCAGCAGGGACGGCGAAGAGACCCAGTACTTC
>.|.|TRBJ2-1|TRBV2
CASSDAGLFGSNEQFF
TGTGCCAGCAGTGATGCCGGACTATTCGGTTCGAATGAGCAGTTCTTC
>.|.|TRBJ2-7|TRBV30
CAWSIPFLGLHSYEQYF
TGTGCCTGGAGTATCCCATTCCTCGGACTCCACTCCTACGAGCAGTACTTC
>TRBD2|.|TRBJ2-7|TRBV5-4
CASSLGASGTYEQYF
TGTGCCAGCAGCTTGGGGGCTAGCGGGACTTACGAGCAGTACTTC
>.|once|TRBJ2-1|TRBV19
CASTQAAAGNNEQFF
TGTGCCAGTACCCAGGCGGCGGCGGGGAACAATGAGCAGTTCTTC
>.|.|TRBJ1-2|TRBV6-5
CASSYSRVTNYGYTF
TGTGCCAGCAGTTACTCCAGGGTCACTAACTATGGCTACACCTTC
>TRBD1|few|TRBJ1-5|TRBV5-4
CASSSGGQGSGSNQPQHF
TGTGCCAGCAGTTCCGGAGGACAGGGGTCGGGTAGCAATCAGCCCCAGCATTTT
>TRBD2|once|TRBJ2-7|TRBV28
CASIASGTSVYYEQYF
TGTGCCAGCATCGCCTCTGGGACTAGCGTATACTACGAGCAGTACTTC
>.|.|TRBJ1-4|TRBV7-9
CASSLVREKLFF
TGTGCCAGCAGCTTAGTCCGGGAAAAACTGTTTTTT
>.|.|TRBJ2-2|TRBV5-5
CASRRGNTGELFF
TGTGCCAGCAGACGGGGGAACACCGGGGAGCTGTTTTTT
>.|.|TRBJ1-1|TRBV29-1
CSGTTNMNTEAFF
TGCAGCGGAACCACCAACATGAACACTGAAGCTTTCTTT
>TRBD2|.|TRBJ2-3|TRBV5-4
CASRLRLAGTPSTDTQYF
TGTGCCAGCAGATTACGACTAGCGGGAACCCCTAGCACAGATACGCAGTATTTT
>.|.|TRBJ2-3|TRBV6-5
CASSFSFQGRDTQYF
TGTGCCAGCAGTTTTTCGTTTCAGGGGAGAGATACGCAGTATTTT
>.|.|TRBJ2-7|TRBV6-1
CASSEVHSYEQYF
TGTGCCAGCAGTGAAGTTCACTCCTACGAGCAGTACTTC
>TRBD2|.|TRBJ2-4|TRBV2
CASMGQLAGENIQYF
TGTGCCAGCATGGGTCAGTTAGCGGGAGAAAACATTCAGTACTTC
>TRBD1|.|TRBJ2-7|TRBV19
CASRETGAAYEQYF
TGTGCCAGTAGGGAGACAGGGGCCGCCTACGAGCAGTACTTC
>TRBD2|.|TRBJ2-5|TRBV7-2
CATGRGRSGTQYF
TGTGCCACTGGGAGGGGAAGATCGGGGACCCAGTACTTC
>.|few|TRBJ1-1|TRBV11-3
CASSLGGLNTEAFF
TGTGCCAGCAGCTTAGGGGGACTGAACACTGAAGCTTTCTTT
>.|.|TRBJ1-2|TRBV19
CASSIESGLEGYTF
TGTGCCAGTAGTATAGAATCGGGGTTGGAGGGCTACACCTTC
>.|.|TRBJ2-1|TRBV19
CASSIWAGRQFF
TGTGCCAGTAGTATCTGGGCGGGAAGGCAGTTCTTC
>.|few|TRBJ1-1|TRBV7-6
CASSFVEAGTEAFF
TGTGCCAGCAGCTTTGTCGAAGCCGGGACTGAAGCTTTCTTT
>.|.|TRBJ2-3|TRBV7-9
CASSLQGPPAVSTDTQYF
TGTGCCAGCAGCTTACAAGGTCCCCCTGCGGTAAGCACAGATACGCAGTATTTT
>.|.|TRBJ1-1|TRBV6-6
CASSYTDGEAFF
TGTGCCAGCAGTTACACTGACGGTGAAGCTTTCTTT
>.|.|TRBJ2-2|TRBV18
CASSPLRGGTGELFF
TGTGCCAGCTCACCCCTCCGGGGTGGGACCGGGGAGCTGTTTTTT
>.|.|TRBJ1-2|TRBV10-1
CASSYAEPNYGYTF
TGCGCCAGCAGTTACGCGGAACCCAACTATGGCTACACCTTC
>TRBD1|.|TRBJ2-7|TRBV7-2
CASSMGQNPTYEQYF
TGTGCCAGCAGCATGGGACAGAACCCTACCTACGAGCAGTACTTC
>TRBD1|.|TRBJ1-2|TRBV19
CASRDNRGPYGYTF
TGTGCCAGTAGGGACAACAGGGGCCCATATGGCTACACCTTC
>.|.|TRBJ1-2|TRBV18
CASSPGTDKYYGYTF
TGTGCCAGCTCACCAGGGACCGACAAATACTATGGCTACACCTTC
>TRBD2|.|TRBJ2-1|TRBV7-2
CASRSGLASSYNEQFF
TGTGCCAGCAGGAGCGGACTAGCAAGCTCCTACAATGAGCAGTTCTTC
>TRBD1|.|TRBJ2-1|TRBV2
CASSQQGQNSYNEQFF
TGTGCCAGCAGTCAACAGGGGCAAAACTCCTACAATGAGCAGTTCTTC
>.|.|TRBJ1-1|TRBV4-2
CASSQETVNTEAFF
TGTGCCAGCAGCCAAGAGACAGTTAACACTGAAGCTTTCTTT
>TRBD2|.|TRBJ2-6|TRBV30
CAWSRASGRRSGANVLTF
TGTGCCTGGAGTCGGGCTAGCGGGAGGAGATCTGGGGCCAACGTCCTGACTTTC
>TRBD2|.|TRBJ2-7|TRBV7-6
CASSLDPSGGRINEQYF
TGTGCCAGCAGCTTAGACCCTTCTGGCGGGAGGATAAACGAGCAGTACTTC
>.|.|TRBJ2-7|TRBV18
CASSPDGNWYEQYF
TGTGCCAGCTCACCCGATGGGAACTGGTACGAGCAGTACTTC
>TRBD2|.|TRBJ2-2|TRBV5-8
CASSRLAGGNTGELFF
TGTGCCAGCAGCAGACTAGCGGGGGGTAACACCGGGGAGCTGTTTTTT
>.|.|TRBJ2-7|TRBV6-1
CASGTGSYEQYF
TGTGCCAGCGGGACGGGCTCCTACGAGCAGTACTTC
>TRBD2|.|TRBJ2-1|TRBV7-9
CASSQGLAGGSYNEQFF
TGTGCCAGCAGCCAGGGACTAGCGGGAGGTTCCTACAATGAGCAGTTCTTC
>.|.|TRBJ1-4|TRBV6-1
CASSDGGATNEKLFF
TGTGCCAGCAGTGATGGGGGTGCAACTAATGAAAAACTGTTTTTT
>.|.|TRBJ2-7|TRBV30
CAWSVSGGLYEQYF
TGTGCCTGGAGTGTATCTGGGGGCCTATACGAGCAGTACTTC
>TRBD1|.|TRBJ1-3|TRBV12-5
CASGPGTGLSGNTIYF
TGTGCTAGTGGTCCGGGGACAGGGCTCTCTGGAAACACCATATATTTT
>TRBD2|.|TRBJ2-5|TRBV19
CASSPMGGETQYF
TGTGCCAGTAGTCCCATGGGAGGGGAGACCCAGTACTTC
>TRBD2|.|TRBJ2-2|TRBV19
CASSIGLAGSNTGELFF
TGTGCCAGTAGTATAGGGCTAGCGGGGTCGAACACCGGGGAGCTGTTTTTT
>TRBD1|.|TRBJ1-1|TRBV11-2
CASSPDRGKGTEAFF
TGTGCCAGCAGCCCGGACAGGGGCAAGGGCACTGAAGCTTTCTTT
>.|.|TRBJ2-1|TRBV5-1
CASSLGLRPSSYNEQFF
TGCGCCAGCAGCTTGGGTTTGCGACCGAGCTCCTACAATGAGCAGTTCTTC